Given below is one T cell receptor (beta chain) in context. Methods used by the authors: Cell counts per sample came from amplifying reference gene primers. TCRdb's copy holds only in-frame clones and misses some; the assay was immunoSEQ multiplex PCR. That table furnishes V, J and clone size, whereas the DNA furnished D and trimming. The sample yields tens of thousands of clones, nearly 90% seen once. This entry is derived from a study of blood T cell repertoires in COVID-19. Study context: Sites in the United States, Italy and Spain provided acute and convalescent COVID-19 samples. Sources were T cells, B-cell-depleted T cells, or PBMCs; the material itself was cDNA or gDNA.

CDR3 length: 15 amino acids. With V trimmed by 8 bases and J by 7 bases, 15 bases remained unmatched. Germline CDR1 GTSNPN, CDR2 SVGIG (reference sequence). Sequenced sample: peripheral blood. The chain has TRBV30 and TRBJ2-2; 8 positions agree with TRBD2. This TCR was sampled from a human donor in a cohort sampled during active COVID-19. DNA of the CDR3: TGTGCCGGGGGGGGGCGGGGGGCTCCAGGCGGGGAGCTGTTTTTT. This sequence encodes CAGGGRGAPGGELFF.